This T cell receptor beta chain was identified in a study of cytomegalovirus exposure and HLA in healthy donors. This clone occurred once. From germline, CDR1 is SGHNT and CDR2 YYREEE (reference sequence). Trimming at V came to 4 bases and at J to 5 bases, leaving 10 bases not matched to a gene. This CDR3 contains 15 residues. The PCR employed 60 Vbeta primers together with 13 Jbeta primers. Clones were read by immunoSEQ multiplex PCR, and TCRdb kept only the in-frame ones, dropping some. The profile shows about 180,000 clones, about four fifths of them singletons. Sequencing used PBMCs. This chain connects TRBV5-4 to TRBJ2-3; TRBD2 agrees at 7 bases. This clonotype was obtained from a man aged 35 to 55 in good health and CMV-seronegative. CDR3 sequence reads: CASSPGGSSGDTQYF. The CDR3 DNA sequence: TGTGCCAGCAGCCCCGGGGGGAGCTCTGGAGATACGCAGTATTTT.